The present entry profiles one T cell receptor beta chain with its context. Methods used by the authors: Using reference gene primer amplification, nucleated cell counts were estimated. The method was immunoSEQ multiplex PCR; TCRdb's version includes in-frame clones alone and lacks a portion of them. V, J and clone size derive from that table, while D and trimming were established from the DNA sequence. The top ten hold 4.5% to 6% of the sample, which has over 50,000 clones, 88% seen once. This CDR3 spans 18 amino acids. Germline values: CDR1 LGHDT, CDR2 YNNKEL (reference sequence). V gave up 0 bases and J gave up 8 bases, with 25 bases separating them. This specimen comes from a study of blood T cell repertoires in COVID-19. About the research overall: There were acute and convalescent COVID-19 samples, and they came from the United States, Italy and Spain. PBMCs, B-cell-depleted T cells, or T cells were the source of the cDNA or gDNA that made up the material.

This chain links TRBV3-1 (or the pseudogene TRBV3-2) with TRBJ1-2; maybe TRBD1 (6 bases). Sequenced: peripheral blood. The TCR sequence derives from a human donor in a cohort sampled during active COVID-19. The DNA of the CDR3 is TGTGCCAGCAGCCAAGAGGCAGGGGTTACTCTTTATCTGCGGGGCTACACCTTC. It specifies CASSQEAGVTLYLRGYTF.